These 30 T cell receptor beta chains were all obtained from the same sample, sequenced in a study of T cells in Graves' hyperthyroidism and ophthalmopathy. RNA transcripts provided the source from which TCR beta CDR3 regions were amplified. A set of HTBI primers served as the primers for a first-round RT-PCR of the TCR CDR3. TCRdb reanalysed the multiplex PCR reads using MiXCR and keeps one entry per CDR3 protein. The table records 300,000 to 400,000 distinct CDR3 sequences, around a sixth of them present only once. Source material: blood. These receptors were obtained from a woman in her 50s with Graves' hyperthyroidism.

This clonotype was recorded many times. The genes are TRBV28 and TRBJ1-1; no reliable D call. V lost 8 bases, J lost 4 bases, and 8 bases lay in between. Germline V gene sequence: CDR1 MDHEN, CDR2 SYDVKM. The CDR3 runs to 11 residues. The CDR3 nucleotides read TGTGCCAGCGAGGTGAGCACTGAAGCTTTCTTT. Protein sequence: CASEVSTEAFF.

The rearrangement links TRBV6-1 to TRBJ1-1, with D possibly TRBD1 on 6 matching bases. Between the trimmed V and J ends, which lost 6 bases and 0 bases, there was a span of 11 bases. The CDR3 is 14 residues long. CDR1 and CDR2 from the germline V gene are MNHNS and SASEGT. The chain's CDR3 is CASRRGSLNTEAFF. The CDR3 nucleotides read TGTGCCAGCAGGAGGGGGAGTCTGAACACTGAAGCTTTCTTT.

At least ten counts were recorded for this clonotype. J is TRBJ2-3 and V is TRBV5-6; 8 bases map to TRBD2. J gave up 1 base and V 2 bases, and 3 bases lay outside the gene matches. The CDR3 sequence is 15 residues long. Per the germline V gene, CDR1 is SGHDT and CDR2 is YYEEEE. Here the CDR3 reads CASSFGSGGTDTQYF. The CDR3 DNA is TGTGCCAGCAGCTTTGGTAGCGGGGGCACAGATACGCAGTATTTT.

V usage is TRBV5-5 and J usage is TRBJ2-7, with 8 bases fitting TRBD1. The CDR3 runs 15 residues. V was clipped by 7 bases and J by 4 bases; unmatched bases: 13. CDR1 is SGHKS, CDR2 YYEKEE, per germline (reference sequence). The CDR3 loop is CASEPHSTGVYEQYF. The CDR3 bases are TGTGCCAGCGAACCTCACTCGACAGGGGTTTACGAGCAGTACTTC.

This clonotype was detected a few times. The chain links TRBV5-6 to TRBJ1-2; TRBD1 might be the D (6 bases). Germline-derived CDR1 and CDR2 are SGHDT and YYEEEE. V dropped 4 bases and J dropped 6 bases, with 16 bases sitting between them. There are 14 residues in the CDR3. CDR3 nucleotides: TGTGCCAGCAGCAAGGACGGGGGCAGTCATGGCTACACCTTC. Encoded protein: CASSKDGGSHGYTF.

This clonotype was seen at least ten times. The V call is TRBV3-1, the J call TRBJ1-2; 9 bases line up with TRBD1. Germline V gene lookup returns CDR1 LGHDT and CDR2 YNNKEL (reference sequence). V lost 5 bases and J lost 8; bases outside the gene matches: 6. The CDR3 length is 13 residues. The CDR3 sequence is CASSYNRGPGYTF. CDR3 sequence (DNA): TGTGCCAGCAGCTACAACAGGGGGCCGGGCTACACCTTC.

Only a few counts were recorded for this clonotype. The CDR3 sequence is CASSLYGPSSGYTF. In DNA, the CDR3 is TGTGCCAGCAGTTTATATGGCCCATCGTCTGGCTACACCTTC. The V and J genes are TRBV27 and TRBJ1-2; D is undetermined. The V end lost 1 base, the J end lost 7 bases, and 13 bases lay between the germline ends. Germline-derived CDR1 and CDR2 are MNHEY and SMNVEV (reference sequence). This CDR3 comprises 14 residues.

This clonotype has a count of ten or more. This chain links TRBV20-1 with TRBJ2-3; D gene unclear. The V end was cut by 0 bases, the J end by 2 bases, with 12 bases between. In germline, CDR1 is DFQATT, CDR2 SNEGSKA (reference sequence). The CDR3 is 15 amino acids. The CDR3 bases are TGCAGTGCTAGAGATGGAATAGACCTCACAGATACGCAGTATTTT. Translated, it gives CSARDGIDLTDTQYF.

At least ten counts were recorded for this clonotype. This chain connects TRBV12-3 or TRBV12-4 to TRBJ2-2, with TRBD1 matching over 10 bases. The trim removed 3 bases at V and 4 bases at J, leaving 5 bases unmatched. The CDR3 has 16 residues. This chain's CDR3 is CASSFAGQGTTGELFF. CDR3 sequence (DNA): TGTGCCAGCAGTTTCGCGGGACAGGGGACCACCGGGGAGCTGTTTTTT.

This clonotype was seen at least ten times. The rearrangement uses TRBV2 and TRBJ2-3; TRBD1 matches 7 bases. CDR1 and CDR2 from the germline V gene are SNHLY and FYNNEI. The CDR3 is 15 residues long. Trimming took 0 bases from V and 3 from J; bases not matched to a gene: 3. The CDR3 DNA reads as TGTGCCAGCAGTGAAGCCGGGACAGAAACAGATACGCAGTATTTT. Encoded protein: CASSEAGTETDTQYF.

The CDR3, as DNA: TGCAGCGTGCCTAGACAGGGTCATGGCTACACCTTC. Translated: CSVPRQGHGYTF. This chain connects TRBV29-1 to TRBJ1-2; the match to TRBD1 covers 7 bases. This CDR3 has 12 amino acids. V lost 6 bases, J lost 6 bases, and 7 bases stayed unmatched. The V gene's germline CDR1 is SQVTM and CDR2 ANQGSEA.

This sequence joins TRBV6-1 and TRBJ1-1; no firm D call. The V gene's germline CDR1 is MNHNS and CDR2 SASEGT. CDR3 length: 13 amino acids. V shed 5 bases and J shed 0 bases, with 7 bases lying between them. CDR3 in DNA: TGTGCCAGCAGTACGGCAGTGAACACTGAAGCTTTCTTT. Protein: CASSTAVNTEAFF.

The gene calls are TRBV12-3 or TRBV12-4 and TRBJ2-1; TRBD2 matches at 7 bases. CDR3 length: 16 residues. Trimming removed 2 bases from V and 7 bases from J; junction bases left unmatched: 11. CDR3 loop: CASSLITWEGQNEQFF. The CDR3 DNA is TGTGCCAGCAGTTTAATTACTTGGGAGGGCCAAAATGAGCAGTTCTTC.

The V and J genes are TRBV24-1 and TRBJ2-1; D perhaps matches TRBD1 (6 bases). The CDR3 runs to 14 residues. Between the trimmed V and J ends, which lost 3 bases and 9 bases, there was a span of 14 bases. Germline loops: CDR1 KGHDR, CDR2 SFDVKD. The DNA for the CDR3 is TGTGCCACCAGTGATCCTGACAGGCCGGCTGAGCAGTTCTTC. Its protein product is CATSDPDRPAEQFF.

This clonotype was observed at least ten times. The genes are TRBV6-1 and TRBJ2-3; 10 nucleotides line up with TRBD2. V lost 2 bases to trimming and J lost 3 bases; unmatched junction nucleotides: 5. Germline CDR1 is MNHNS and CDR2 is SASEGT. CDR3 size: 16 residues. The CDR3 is CASSESLAGGTDTQYF. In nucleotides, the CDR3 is TGTGCCAGCAGTGAATCATTAGCGGGAGGAACAGATACGCAGTATTTT.

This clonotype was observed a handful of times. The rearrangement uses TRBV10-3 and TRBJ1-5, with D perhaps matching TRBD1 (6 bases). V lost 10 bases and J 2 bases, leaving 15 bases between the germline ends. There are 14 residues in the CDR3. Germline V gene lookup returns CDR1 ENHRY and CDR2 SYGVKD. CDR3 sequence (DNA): TGTGCCAGTAGTAGGGGGGACGGCAATCAGCCCCAGCATTTT. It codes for CASSRGDGNQPQHF.

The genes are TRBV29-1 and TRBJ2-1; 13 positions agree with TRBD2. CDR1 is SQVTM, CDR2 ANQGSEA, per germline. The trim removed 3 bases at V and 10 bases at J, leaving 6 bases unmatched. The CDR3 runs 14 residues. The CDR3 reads CSVEAPGLAGEQFF. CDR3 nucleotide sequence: TGCAGCGTTGAGGCCCCGGGACTAGCGGGAGAGCAGTTCTTC.

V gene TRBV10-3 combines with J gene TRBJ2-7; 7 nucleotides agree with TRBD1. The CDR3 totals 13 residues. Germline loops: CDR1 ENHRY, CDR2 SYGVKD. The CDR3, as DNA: TGTGCCGTCAGTGAGACCGACAGGGTCGAGCAGTACGTC. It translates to CAVSETDRVEQYV.

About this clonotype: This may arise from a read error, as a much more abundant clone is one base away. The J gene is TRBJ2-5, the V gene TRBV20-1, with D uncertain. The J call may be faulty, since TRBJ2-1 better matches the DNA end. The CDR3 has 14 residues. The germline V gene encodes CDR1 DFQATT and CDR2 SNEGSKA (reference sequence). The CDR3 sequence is CSARAAQYQETQFF. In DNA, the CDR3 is TGCAGTGCTAGAGCGGCCCAATACCAAGAGACCCAGTTCTTC.

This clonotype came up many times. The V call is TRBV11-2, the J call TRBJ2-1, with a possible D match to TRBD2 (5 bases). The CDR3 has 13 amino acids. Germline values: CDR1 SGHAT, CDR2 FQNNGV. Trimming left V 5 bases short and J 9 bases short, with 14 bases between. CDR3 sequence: CASSPGLATEQFF. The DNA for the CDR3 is TGTGCCAGCAGCCCCGGACTCGCGACTGAGCAGTTCTTC. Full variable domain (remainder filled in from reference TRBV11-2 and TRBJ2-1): EAGVAQSPRYKIIEKRQSVAFWCNPISGHATLYWYQQILGQGPKLLIQFQNNGVVDDSQLPKDRFSAERLKGVDSTLKIQPAKLEDSAVYLCASSPGLATEQFFGPGTRLTVL.

CDR3 in amino acids: CSAKGGAERYEKLFF. CDR3 nucleotide sequence: TGCAGTGCCAAGGGAGGCGCCGAGCGTTATGAAAAACTGTTTTTT. The J gene is TRBJ1-4, the V gene TRBV20-1; D uncertain. This CDR3 contains 15 residues. V was clipped by 6 bases and J by 6 bases, with 20 bases between them. Germline CDR1 and CDR2: DFQATT and SNEGSKA (reference sequence).

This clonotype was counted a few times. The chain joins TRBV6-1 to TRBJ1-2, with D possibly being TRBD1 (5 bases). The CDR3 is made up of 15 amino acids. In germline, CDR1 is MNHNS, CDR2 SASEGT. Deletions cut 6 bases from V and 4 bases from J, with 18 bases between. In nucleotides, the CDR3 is TGTGCCAGCAGCCCCGTACCAGGGAATACCTATGGCTACACCTTC. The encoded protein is CASSPVPGNTYGYTF.

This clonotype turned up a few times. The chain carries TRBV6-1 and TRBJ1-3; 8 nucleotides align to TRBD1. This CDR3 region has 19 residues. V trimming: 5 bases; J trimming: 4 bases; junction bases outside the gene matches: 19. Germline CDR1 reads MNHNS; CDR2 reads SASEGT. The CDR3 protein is CASSWTQPSTGADGNTIYF. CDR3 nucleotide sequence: TGTGCCAGCAGTTGGACCCAACCCTCGACAGGGGCTGACGGAAACACCATATATTTT.

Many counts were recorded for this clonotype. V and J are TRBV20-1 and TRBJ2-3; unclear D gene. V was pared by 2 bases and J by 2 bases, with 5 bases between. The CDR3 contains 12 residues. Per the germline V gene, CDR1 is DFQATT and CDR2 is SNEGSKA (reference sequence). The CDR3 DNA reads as TGCAGTGCTAGACTTCTCACAGATACGCAGTATTTT. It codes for CSARLLTDTQYF.

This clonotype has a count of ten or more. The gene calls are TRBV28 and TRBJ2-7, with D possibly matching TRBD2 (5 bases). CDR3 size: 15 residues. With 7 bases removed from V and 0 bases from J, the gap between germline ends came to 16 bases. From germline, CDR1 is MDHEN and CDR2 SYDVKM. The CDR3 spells CASTPDPGSSYEQYF. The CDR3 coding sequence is TGTGCCAGCACTCCAGACCCGGGGAGCTCCTACGAGCAGTACTTC.

The CDR3 reads CASSRTGVTGELFF. The CDR3 nucleotides are TGTGCCAGCAGCCGGACAGGGGTGACCGGGGAGCTGTTTTTT. The V call is TRBV6-2 or TRBV6-3, the J call TRBJ2-2, with 9 positions matching TRBD1. The CDR3 runs 14 residues. Germline-derived CDR1 and CDR2 are MNHEY and SVGEGT. The V segment lost 6 bases and the J segment 5 bases; nucleotides outside the gene matches: 4.

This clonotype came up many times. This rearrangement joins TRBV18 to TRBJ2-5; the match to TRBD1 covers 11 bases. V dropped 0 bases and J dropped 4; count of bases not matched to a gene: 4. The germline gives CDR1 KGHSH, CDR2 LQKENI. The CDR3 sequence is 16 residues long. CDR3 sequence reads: CASSPPAGTGGETQYF. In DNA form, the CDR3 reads TGTGCCAGCTCACCACCAGCCGGGACAGGGGGAGAGACCCAGTACTTC.

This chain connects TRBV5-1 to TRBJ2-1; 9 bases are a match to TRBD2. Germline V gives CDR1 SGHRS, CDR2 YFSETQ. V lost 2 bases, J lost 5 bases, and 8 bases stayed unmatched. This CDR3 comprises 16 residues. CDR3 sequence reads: CASSFGSSGGNNEQFF. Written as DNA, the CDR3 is TGCGCCAGCAGCTTTGGAAGTAGCGGGGGCAACAATGAGCAGTTCTTC. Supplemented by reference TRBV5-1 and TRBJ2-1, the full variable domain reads KAGVTQTPRYLIKTRGQQVTLSCSPISGHRSVSWYQQTPGQGLQFLFEYFSETQRNKGNFPGRFSGRQFSNSRSEMNVSTLELGDSALYLCASSFGSSGGNNEQFFGPGTRLTVL.

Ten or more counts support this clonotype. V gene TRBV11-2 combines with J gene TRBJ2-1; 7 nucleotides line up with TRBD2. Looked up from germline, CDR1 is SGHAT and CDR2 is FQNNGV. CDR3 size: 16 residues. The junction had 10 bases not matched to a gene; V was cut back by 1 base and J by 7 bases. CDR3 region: CASSLGEAGEGNEQFF. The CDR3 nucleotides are TGTGCCAGCAGCTTAGGGGAGGCTGGGGAGGGGAATGAGCAGTTCTTC.

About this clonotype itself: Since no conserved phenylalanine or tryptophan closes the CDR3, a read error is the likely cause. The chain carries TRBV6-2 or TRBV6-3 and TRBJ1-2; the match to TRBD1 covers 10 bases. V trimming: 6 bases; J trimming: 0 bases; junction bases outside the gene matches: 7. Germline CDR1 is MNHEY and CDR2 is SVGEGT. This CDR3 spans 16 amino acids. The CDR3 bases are TGTGCCAGCAGAAGACAGGGGGCGAATCCTAACTATGGCTACACCCTC. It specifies CASRRQGANPNYGYTL.